This T cell receptor beta chain originates from a study of T cell responses to AZD1222 COVID-19 vaccine. Overall study findings and caveats: Within unmutated variant regions lay the reported targets of nearly half of spike-specific TCRs. Across spike, vaccine-associated CD4 TCRs were found, dominant at 160-218 and 743-854.

Germline values: CDR1 SGHAT, CDR2 FQNNGV. The CDR3 length is 15 residues. J lost 6 bases, V lost 2 bases, and 2 bases had no gene match. The assay was immunoSEQ multiplex PCR, and TCRdb's table has in-frame clones only and misses some. The sample includes 200,000 to 250,000 clones, around 94% of them seen just once. Note on this clone: Its antigen is currently unknown.

The clonotype was recovered from an adult who received the MenACWY meningococcal vaccine as a control. The material was peripheral blood, obtained 28 days after the second dose of the MenACWY control vaccine. The chain carries TRBV11-2 and TRBJ1-6; TRBD1 matches at 9 bases. The CDR3 region has the DNA TGTGCCAGCAGCTTATCGGGACAGGGTAATTCACCCCTCCACTTT. Protein: CASSLSGQGNSPLHF.